The clone carrying this T cell receptor (beta chain) was seen only a few times. The antigen is undetermined. This specimen belongs to a study of Ad26.COV2.S vaccination and SARS-CoV-2 variants. Study-wide context: The trial was COV1001 and the donor's arm was Ad26.COV2.S. Recipients of Ad26.COV2.S got it intramuscularly, once or twice 56 days apart.

Study-wide findings and caveats: Total T cell responses, in the TCR breadth and depth analyses, may have been underestimated.

The CDR3 is 14 amino acids. Germline CDR1 LGHDT, CDR2 YNNKEL (reference sequence). Trimming removed 5 bases at V and 9 bases at J, with 14 bases between. Repertoires were generated with immunoSEQ multiplex PCR, while TCRdb's copy carries only in-frame clones and drops some. The table has 380,000 or so clones, 83% seen once. Indicated treatment: roughly 18 received Ad26.COV2.S at low or high dose, single or two shots; about five received placebo; per-sample allocation not given. Samples were taken on day 63 after the first vaccine or placebo injection. The vaccine antigen was prefusion-stabilized Wuhan SARS-CoV-2 spike.

The sequencing here drew on peripheral blood, taken in a trial of Ad26.COV2.S vaccine versus placebo. This clonotype originated in a person between 18 and 60 years old who received the Ad26.COV2.S COVID-19 vaccine or a placebo. The genes are TRBV3-1 (or the pseudogene TRBV3-2) and TRBJ1-6; a possible D gene is TRBD1 (5 bases). Here the CDR3 reads CASSTTAVGSPLHF. In DNA form, the CDR3 reads TGTGCCAGCAGCACGACAGCTGTGGGTTCACCCCTCCACTTT.